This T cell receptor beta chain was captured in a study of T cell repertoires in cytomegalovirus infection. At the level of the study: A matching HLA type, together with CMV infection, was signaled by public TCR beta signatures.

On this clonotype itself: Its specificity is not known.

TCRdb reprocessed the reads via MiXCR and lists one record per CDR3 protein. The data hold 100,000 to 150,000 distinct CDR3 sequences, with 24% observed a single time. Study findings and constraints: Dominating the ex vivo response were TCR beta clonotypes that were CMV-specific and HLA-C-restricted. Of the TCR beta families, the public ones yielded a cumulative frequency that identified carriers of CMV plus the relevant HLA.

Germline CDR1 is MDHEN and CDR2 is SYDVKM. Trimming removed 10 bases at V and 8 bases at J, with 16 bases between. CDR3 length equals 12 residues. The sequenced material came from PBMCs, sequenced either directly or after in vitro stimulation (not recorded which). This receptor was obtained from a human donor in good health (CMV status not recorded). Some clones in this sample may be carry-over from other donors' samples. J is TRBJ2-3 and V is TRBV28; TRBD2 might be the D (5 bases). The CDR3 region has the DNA TGTGCCACCAACCTTAATCGGGGTACGCAGTATTTT. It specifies CATNLNRGTQYF.